Listed here are 28 T cell receptor beta chains from one sample, sequenced in a study of T cell repertoires in cytomegalovirus infection. TCRdb reprocessed the reads with MiXCR, giving one entry per CDR3 protein. The table has approximately 97,000 distinct CDR3 sequences, approximately 15% seen once. Sequencing was done on a sample of PBMCs. These receptors all come from a human donor in good health (CMV status not recorded). Some clones in this sample may be carry-over from other donors' samples.

This clonotype was picked up a small number of times. The V gene is TRBV9, the J gene TRBJ1-2; TRBD1 might be the D (5 bases). The CDR3 is 13 amino acids. The germline CDR1 and CDR2 sequences are SGDLS and YYNGEE. The V and J ends lost 6 bases and 8 bases respectively, with 17 bases between them. CDR3 nucleotide sequence: TGTGCCAGCACCCCGGACATGAGTGAAGGCTACACCTTC. Amino acids: CASTPDMSEGYTF. Full variable domain (missing parts from reference TRBV9 and TRBJ1-2): DSGVTQTPKHLITATGQRVTLRCSPRSGDLSVYWYQQSLDQGLQFLIQYYNGEERAKGNILERFSAQQFPDLHSELNLSSLELGDSALYFCASTPDMSEGYTFGSGTRLTVV.

This clonotype came up a few times. The CDR3 reads CASSLRGRSNQPQHF. DNA for the CDR3: TGTGCCAGCAGTTTAAGGGGCAGGAGCAATCAGCCCCAGCATTTT. The gene calls are TRBV28 and TRBJ1-5; D possibly corresponds to TRBD1 (5 bases). CDR1 MDHEN and CDR2 SYDVKM come from the germline V gene. Trimming shortened V by 2 bases and J by 1 base, and 9 bases separated the two germline ends. CDR3 size: 15 residues.

This clonotype was seen repeatedly, ten times or more. The J gene is TRBJ1-2, the V gene TRBV10-3; tentatively, D is TRBD1 (6 bases). The CDR3 covers 15 residues. Germline V gene lookup returns CDR1 ENHRY and CDR2 SYGVKD. The V end lost 6 bases, the J end lost 0 bases, and 14 bases lay between the germline ends. CDR3 sequence reads: CAISEPDSSNYGYTF. Here the CDR3 DNA reads TGTGCCATCAGCGAGCCGGACAGCTCTAACTATGGCTACACCTTC.

The chain employs TRBV4-2 and TRBJ2-3, with 11 bases fitting TRBD2. V lost 3 bases and J lost 9; bases outside the gene matches: 2. The CDR3 is 13 residues long. The germline gives CDR1 LGHNA, CDR2 YNFKEQ. This CDR3 reads CASSQTSGDTQYF. In nucleotides, the CDR3 is TGTGCCAGCAGCCAGACTAGCGGGGACACGCAGTATTTT.

The CDR3, as DNA: TGTGCCAGCAGCTTAGACGGAGGCACAGATACGCAGTATTTT. Residues: CASSLDGGTDTQYF. The rearrangement links TRBV7-8 to TRBJ2-3; D gene ambiguous. Germline CDR1 and CDR2: SGHVS and FQNEAQ. Between the trimmed V and J ends, which lost 1 base and 1 base, there was a span of 6 bases. The CDR3 extends over 14 amino acids.

The chain has TRBV3-1 and TRBJ2-5; D perhaps matches TRBD2 (5 bases). The length of the CDR3 is 14 residues. The germline CDR1 and CDR2 sequences are LGHDT and YNNKEL (reference sequence). Deletions cut 3 bases from V and 4 bases from J, with 12 bases between. The chain's CDR3 is CASSQLKLGETQYF. CDR3 in DNA: TGTGCCAGCAGCCAGTTAAAACTAGGAGAGACCCAGTACTTC.

This rearrangement joins TRBV6-2 or TRBV6-3 to TRBJ2-4; perhaps TRBD1 as D (6 bases). Deletions cut 6 bases from V and 0 bases from J, with 9 bases between. The CDR3 is 14 residues long. CDR1 is MNHEY, CDR2 SVGEGT, per germline. The CDR3 nucleotides read TGTGCCAGCAGACAGGGCCCAGCCAAAAACATTCAGTACTTC. It codes for CASRQGPAKNIQYF.

This clonotype was counted only a few times. The rearrangement uses TRBV7-8 and TRBJ2-2; D not resolved. The ends were cut back, 6 bases at V and 7 bases at J, with 12 bases in the middle. Looked up from germline, CDR1 is SGHVS and CDR2 is FQNEAQ. There are 13 residues in the CDR3. The CDR3 here is CASRRDRGGELFF. CDR3 coding DNA: TGTGCCAGCAGGCGAGACCGCGGCGGGGAGCTGTTTTTT.

This clonotype was counted a few times. This sequence joins TRBV5-4 and TRBJ1-2; D may be TRBD1 (6 bases). Trimming removed 2 bases from V and 6 bases from J, with 14 bases in between. The CDR3 sequence is 14 residues long. Germline V CDR1 and CDR2: SGHNT, YYREEE (reference sequence). For the CDR3, the DNA is TGTGCCAGCAGCTTAGCACAGGGAAAAAATGGCTACACCTTC. Translated: CASSLAQGKNGYTF.

This chain links TRBV7-3 with TRBJ1-2; D uncertain. This CDR3 contains 13 residues. V was clipped by 0 bases and J by 10 bases, with 12 bases between them. Germline V lookup: CDR1 SGHTA, CDR2 FQGTGA. CDR3 nucleotide sequence: TGTGCCAGCAGCTTAACTCAATCGGGTGCCTACACCTTC. It yields the protein CASSLTQSGAYTF. Full variable domain (outside the CDR3, taken from reference TRBV7-3 and TRBJ1-2): GAGVSQTPSNKVTEKGKYVELRCDPISGHTALYWYRQSLGQGPEFLIYFQGTGAADDSGLPNDRFFAVRPEGSVSTLKIQRTERGDSAVYLCASSLTQSGAYTFGSGTRLTVV.

The rearrangement links TRBV28 to TRBJ2-5, with 8 nucleotides matching TRBD2. From germline, CDR1 is MDHEN and CDR2 SYDVKM. The trim removed 8 bases at V and 7 bases at J, leaving 15 bases unmatched. The CDR3 consists of 15 residues. The CDR3 sequence is CASAPRRERGRTQYF. CDR3 DNA sequence: TGTGCCAGCGCCCCCAGGAGAGAGCGGGGGAGGACCCAGTACTTC.

This clonotype showed up just a few times. The gene calls are TRBV2 and TRBJ1-2, with no clear D. The V end was cut by 6 bases, the J end by 8 bases, with 16 bases between. The V gene's germline CDR1 is SNHLY and CDR2 FYNNEI. The CDR3 spans 13 residues. Written as DNA, the CDR3 is TGTGCCAGCAGGCGGGCGGTTTCGGAAGGCTACACCTTC. Amino acids: CASRRAVSEGYTF.

Ten or more counts support this clonotype. The chain carries TRBV7-3 and TRBJ1-6; 10 bases match TRBD1. The V gene end was trimmed by 2 bases and the J gene end by 8 bases; junction bases not matched to a gene: 3. The CDR3 contains 15 residues. The germline V gene has CDR1 SGHTA and CDR2 FQGTGA. The CDR3 DNA reads TGTGCCAGCAGCTTAGGCGGGACAGGGGATTCACCCCTCCACTTT. It encodes CASSLGGTGDSPLHF. Combining the CDR3 with reference TRBV7-3 and TRBJ1-6 gives the whole variable domain GAGVSQTPSNKVTEKGKYVELRCDPISGHTALYWYRQSLGQGPEFLIYFQGTGAADDSGLPNDRFFAVRPEGSVSTLKIQRTERGDSAVYLCASSLGGTGDSPLHFGNGTRLTVT.

This clonotype was counted ten times or more. This chain links TRBV19 with TRBJ1-1; D call uncertain. The CDR3 has 16 amino acids. Germline CDR1 reads LNHDA; CDR2 reads SQIVND (reference sequence). V was trimmed by 8 bases and J by 3 bases, leaving 22 bases between them. CDR3 region: CASLGLGGYGYTEAFF. As DNA, the CDR3 is TGTGCCAGTCTCGGCTTAGGCGGGTATGGTTACACTGAAGCTTTCTTT.

This clonotype was counted many times. V gene TRBV7-2 combines with J gene TRBJ1-2; a weak D match, TRBD1 (6 bases). CDR1 is SGHTA and CDR2 is FQGNSA in the germline V gene. This CDR3 spans 14 amino acids. Trimming cost V 5 bases and J 8 bases, with 18 bases left between them. The CDR3 spells CASSLLTGNRGYTF. The CDR3 region has the DNA TGTGCCAGCAGCCTCTTAACAGGGAACCGGGGCTACACCTTC.

The chain recombines TRBV28 with TRBJ1-1; 9 nucleotides agree with TRBD1. Germline V lookup: CDR1 MDHEN, CDR2 SYDVKM. The junction had 3 bases not matched to a gene; V was cut back by 1 base and J by 9 bases. The CDR3 covers 13 residues. This chain's CDR3 is CASSLSGTGQAFF. The DNA for the CDR3 is TGTGCCAGCAGTTTATCCGGGACAGGGCAAGCTTTCTTT. The whole variable domain, filled in from reference TRBV28 and TRBJ1-1, reads DVKVTQSSRYLVKRTGEKVFLECVQDMDHENMFWYRQDPGLGLRLIYFSYDVKMKEKGDIPEGYSVSREKKERFSLILESASTNQTSMYLCASSLSGTGQAFFGQGTRLTVV.

This rearrangement joins TRBV15 to TRBJ2-7, with a weak D call TRBD1 (6 bases). The CDR3 sequence is 16 residues long. Germline CDR1 reads LNHNV; CDR2 reads YYDKDF (reference sequence). V gave up 0 bases and J gave up 3 bases, with 15 bases separating them. CDR3 residues: CATSRDDRMPNYEQYF. CDR3 in DNA: TGTGCCACCAGCAGAGATGACAGGATGCCAAACTACGAGCAGTACTTC.

The genes are TRBV4-1 and TRBJ2-1; D perhaps matches TRBD1 (6 bases). Germline lookup yields CDR1 MGHRA and CDR2 YSYEKL. Trimming removed 0 bases from V and 6 bases from J, with 12 bases in between. This CDR3 has 15 amino acids. DNA of the CDR3: TGCGCCAGCAGCCAAGATCCAACCAGGGGCAATGAGCAGTTCTTC. The encoded protein is CASSQDPTRGNEQFF.

V usage is TRBV18 and J usage is TRBJ1-5, with D tentatively TRBD1 (5 bases). With 5 bases removed from V and 0 bases from J, the gap between germline ends came to 11 bases. The germline gives CDR1 KGHSH, CDR2 LQKENI. The CDR3 is 15 amino acids. The CDR3 region has the DNA TGTGCCAGCTCAGAAAGCGGGACTAGCAATCAGCCCCAGCATTTT. It specifies CASSESGTSNQPQHF.

The genes are TRBV2 and TRBJ1-6; D is undetermined. The germline gives CDR1 SNHLY, CDR2 FYNNEI. The CDR3 spans 12 residues. Trimming shortened V by 8 bases and J by 5 bases, and 7 bases separated the two germline ends. The CDR3 coding sequence is TGTGCCAGCGGAATCAATAATTCACCCCTCCACTTT. Protein sequence: CASGINNSPLHF.

This clonotype was recorded a few times. The chain is built from TRBV30 and TRBJ1-1, with 7 bases that match TRBD1. Trimming removed 2 bases from V and 5 bases from J; junction bases left unmatched: 14. The V gene's germline CDR1 is GTSNPN and CDR2 SVGIG (reference sequence). This CDR3 has 16 residues. The DNA of the CDR3 is TGTGCCTGGAGTCCCGCGGGACAGAGGGGGAGGACTGAAGCTTTCTTT. Its translation is CAWSPAGQRGRTEAFF. Filled out from reference TRBV30 and TRBJ1-1, the complete variable domain reads SQTIHQWPATLVQPVGSPLSLECTVEGTSNPNLYWYRQAAGRGLQLLFYSVGIGQISSEVPQNLSASRPQDRQFILSSKKLLLSDSGFYLCAWSPAGQRGRTEAFFGQGTRLTVV.

Points on this clonotype: This clone may be a read error of a much larger clone one base away. The J gene is TRBJ1-5, the V gene TRBV12-3 or TRBV12-4; weak D call: TRBD1 (6 bases). The CDR3 is 13 residues long. Trimming pared 8 bases from V and 0 bases from J, leaving 8 bases between. DNA for the CDR3: TGTGCCAGCGTAGGGGGTAGCAATCAGCCCCAGCATTTT. Protein product: CASVGGSNQPQHF.

The CDR3 DNA sequence: TGCGCCAGCAGCGATACTAAGGGACTAGCGGCGAACTACGAGCAGTACTTC. Translation: CASSDTKGLAANYEQYF. V and J are TRBV10-2 and TRBJ2-7, with TRBD2 identical over 11 bases. Germline CDR1 reads WSHSY; CDR2 reads SAAADI. The junction had 13 bases not matched to a gene; V was cut back by 6 bases and J by 3 bases. The CDR3 sequence is 17 residues long.

On this clonotype itself: At one end, the junction sequence differs from germline, possibly due to a read error. This chain links TRBV7-2 with TRBJ2-7; TRBD1 agrees at 7 bases. Germline CDR1 is SGHTA and CDR2 is FQGNSA. This CDR3 is built from 15 residues. The CDR3 DNA reads as TGTGCCGGCAGCTGGGATATGTACAGGGGCAACGAGCAGTACTTC. Its translation: CAGSWDMYRGNEQYF.

In this sample, this clonotype turned up many times. The chain combines TRBV10-3 with TRBJ2-7, with D unresolved. CDR1 ENHRY and CDR2 SYGVKD come from the germline V gene. CDR3 size: 12 residues. V lost 6 bases and J 5 bases, leaving 11 bases between the germline ends. Here the CDR3 reads CAISPAPDEQYF. CDR3 coding DNA: TGTGCCATCAGCCCAGCTCCTGACGAGCAGTACTTC.

This sequence joins TRBV3-1 and TRBJ2-2; D gene unclear. Germline lookup yields CDR1 LGHDT and CDR2 YNNKEL (reference sequence). The CDR3 is 15 amino acids. Trimming stripped 3 bases from V and 4 bases from J, with 12 bases between. The CDR3 here is CASSHMVGFTGELFF. CDR3 DNA: TGTGCCAGCAGCCATATGGTTGGGTTCACCGGGGAGCTGTTTTTT.

This clonotype showed up just a few times. This chain joins TRBV28 and TRBJ1-2; unclear D gene. Trimming removed 1 base from V and 0 bases from J, with 6 bases in between. The CDR3 is made up of 14 amino acids. The germline V gene encodes CDR1 MDHEN and CDR2 SYDVKM. CDR3 loop: CASSLYTANYGYTF. CDR3 sequence (DNA): TGTGCCAGCAGTTTATATACAGCTAACTATGGCTACACCTTC.

As for this clonotype: An end of the junction differs from the germline gene, which may be a read error. V gene TRBV19 combines with J gene TRBJ1-2, with 7 bases aligning to TRBD1. The CDR3 is 13 residues long. Germline V gene data show CDR1 as LNHDA and CDR2 as SQIVND (reference sequence). The CDR3 reads CASSIDRRGLLLF. The CDR3 DNA reads as TGTGCCAGTAGTATAGATCGGAGGGGGCTCCTGCTCTTC.